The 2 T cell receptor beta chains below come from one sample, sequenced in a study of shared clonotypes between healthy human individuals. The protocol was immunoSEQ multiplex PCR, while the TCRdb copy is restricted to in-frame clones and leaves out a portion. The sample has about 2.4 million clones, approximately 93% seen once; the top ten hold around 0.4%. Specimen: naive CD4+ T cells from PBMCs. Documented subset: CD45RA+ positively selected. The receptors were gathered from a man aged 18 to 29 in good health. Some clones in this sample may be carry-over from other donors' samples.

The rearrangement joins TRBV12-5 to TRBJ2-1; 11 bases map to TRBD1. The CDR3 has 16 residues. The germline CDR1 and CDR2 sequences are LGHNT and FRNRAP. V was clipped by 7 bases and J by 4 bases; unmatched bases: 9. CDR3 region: CASALGQGALYNEQFF. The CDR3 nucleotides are TGTGCTAGTGCCCTAGGACAGGGGGCTTTGTACAATGAGCAGTTCTTC.

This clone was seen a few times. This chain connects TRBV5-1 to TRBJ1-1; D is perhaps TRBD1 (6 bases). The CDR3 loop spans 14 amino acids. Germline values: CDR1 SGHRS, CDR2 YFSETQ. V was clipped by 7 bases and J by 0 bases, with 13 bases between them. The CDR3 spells CASRGGPMNTEAFF. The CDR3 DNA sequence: TGCGCCAGCCGCGGGGGGCCCATGAACACTGAAGCTTTCTTT.